Listed below are T cell receptor beta chains from one sample, sequenced in a study of cytomegalovirus exposure and HLA in healthy donors. Using immunoSEQ multiplex PCR, the repertoire was profiled, and TCRdb retains in-frame clones only, with some absent. The table shows approximately 200,000 clones, with roughly 78% occurring only once. The source material was PBMCs. The source of these receptors is a girl aged 10-17 years in good health and CMV-seropositive. CDR3s include the opening cysteine and the closing phenylalanine or tryptophan. The order of the fields is clone size, V gene, D gene, J gene, CDR3 DNA, CDR3 protein. D genes are given only for firm matches. Size values are once, few and many counts, or a class for expanded clones, and some rows have none.

.,TRBV18,TRBD1,TRBJ1-6,TGTGCCAGCTCACCGTCCGGACAGGGAGTTAATTCACCCCTCCACTTT,CASSPSGQGVNSPLHF
.,TRBV2,TRBD1,TRBJ1-2,TGTGCCAGCAGTGATGGGACAGGGTCTGGCTACACCTTC,CASSDGTGSGYTF
.,TRBV7-8,TRBD1,TRBJ2-7,TGTGCCAGCAGCTTGACCGGACAGGGGGTATACGAGCAGTACTTC,CASSLTGQGVYEQYF
.,TRBV9,.,TRBJ2-1,TGTGCCAGCAGCGTAGGAGGCAGTCCCAATGAGCAGTTCTTC,CASSVGGSPNEQFF
.,TRBV7-6,TRBD2,TRBJ2-3,TGTGCCAGCAGCTTAGGTAGCGGGGGGACCTGGGATACGCAGTATTTT,CASSLGSGGTWDTQYF
few,TRBV15,TRBD1,TRBJ1-3,TGTGCCACCAGCATGACCTGGACAGGGGCGGTGAACACCATATATTTT,CATSMTWTGAVNTIYF
.,TRBV5-1,TRBD1,TRBJ1-1,TGCGCCAGCAGCTTGGGAGGGGGCGGGACTGAAGCTTTCTTT,CASSLGGGGTEAFF
.,TRBV6-1,.,TRBJ1-5,TGTGCCAGCAGTGAAGTATACAGGGAGGGTAGTCAGCCCCAGCATTTT,CASSEVYREGSQPQHF
.,TRBV6-4,.,TRBJ2-7,TGTGCCAGCAGTGACCTTATGAATCTTGCGGCCGAGCAGTACTTC,CASSDLMNLAAEQYF
once,TRBV7-9,.,TRBJ1-1,TGTGCCAGCAACCGACAGACTGAAGCTTTCTTT,CASNRQTEAFF
.,TRBV9,.,TRBJ1-1,TGTGCCAGCAGCGTAGCTGGCAGTCCGAACACTGAAGCTTTCTTT,CASSVAGSPNTEAFF
.,TRBV4-3,TRBD1,TRBJ2-2,TGCGCCAGCAGCCAAGACCACGTACAGGGGATAGGCACCGGGGAGCTGTTTTTT,CASSQDHVQGIGTGELFF
.,TRBV18,.,TRBJ2-5,TGTGCCAGCTCACCTTCCGGGGTTGCGCGAGAGACCCAGTACTTC,CASSPSGVARETQYF
.,TRBV7-8,TRBD2,TRBJ2-5,TGTGCCAGCAGCTTAGCTCGAATACCTTCCGGGACTAGCGGGGTTAAAGAGACCCAGTACTTC,CASSLARIPSGTSGVKETQYF
.,TRBV5-4,TRBD2,TRBJ2-7,TGTGCCAGCAGCTTGGCCGGGGGGAACGAGCAGTACTTC,CASSLAGGNEQYF